This T cell receptor beta chain derives from a study of Ad26.COV2.S vaccination and SARS-CoV-2 variants. The CDR3 has 15 amino acids. Germline V gene lookup returns CDR1 KGHSH and CDR2 LQKENI. Trimming removed 5 bases from V and 2 bases from J, with 16 bases in between. Notes on this clone: No antigen is known for it.

Study-wide results and caveats: The analyses of TCR breadth and depth may have understated the size of total T cell responses. Ad26.COV2.S recipients had broader spike-specific TCRs (P = 0.0014).

Some clones are missing from TCRdb's copy, which holds only in-frame ones; the method was immunoSEQ multiplex PCR. The sample lists about 350,000 clones; 92% were seen once. The source was peripheral blood, collected after recovery from COVID-19. The chain couples TRBV18 to TRBJ2-7; a weak D match, TRBD1 (6 bases). This clonotype was obtained from a human donor who had recovered from COVID-19. The CDR3 region is CASSSKDSGPYEQYF. The CDR3 DNA reads as TGTGCCAGCTCATCAAAGGACAGTGGACCCTACGAGCAGTACTTC.